This T cell receptor beta chain was sequenced for a study of CD4 T cells in relation to SARS-CoV-2 and coronaviruses. CD4+ T cells from unexposed donors were obtained before the COVID-19 pandemic (2011-2018). After less than 11 days of culture, CD4+ T cells were isolated. Cultures received half-medium IL-2 refreshes on days 3 and 7. TCRdb keeps only in-frame clones here, not all; method: immunoSEQ multiplex PCR. Of roughly 17,000 clones listed, about 82% are singletons. Notes on this clone: Its antigen is currently unknown.

V lost 5 bases, J lost 0 bases, and 6 bases stayed unmatched. This CDR3 has 16 residues. Germline lookup yields CDR1 SGHRS and CDR2 YFSETQ. The chain recombines TRBV5-1 with TRBJ1-1, with 11 bases that match TRBD1. Sequences were obtained from CD4+ T cells from PBMCs, cultured in vitro. The source of this sequence is a human donor in good health. CDR3 sequence (DNA): TGCGCCAGCAGGGCGGGACAGGGGGTGGTGAACACTGAAGCTTTCTTT. It encodes CASRAGQGVVNTEAFF.